Shown below are 27 T cell receptor beta chains from a single sample sequenced in a study of T cells in Graves' hyperthyroidism and ophthalmopathy. Template material for amplifying TCR beta CDR3 regions consisted of RNA transcripts. TCR CDR3 underwent first-round RT-PCR with the HTBI primer set. A single record per CDR3 protein comes from TCRdb applying MiXCR to the multiplex PCR reads. Among 540,000 or so distinct CDR3 sequences listed, 46% were seen once. What was sequenced was peripheral blood or thyroid tissue (not recorded which). Receptor source: an adult woman with Graves' disease, either hyperthyroidism or ophthalmopathy (not recorded which).

Of note for this clonotype: The limits of the CDR3 on the DNA are not certain, so only TCRdb's listed CDR3 is given. The rearrangement links TRBV15 to TRBJ2-5. The CDR3 is 20 residues long, counting both termini. Germline CDR1 is LNHNV and CDR2 is YYDKDF (reference sequence). CDR3 in amino acids: CATSVRRGYGYTFGSGTQYF.

The chain links TRBV4-1 to TRBJ1-6; 10 nucleotides align to TRBD1. The J segment lost 13 bases and the V segment lost 2 bases, leaving 11 bases of the junction unmatched. The CDR3 runs 16 residues. The germline CDR1 and CDR2 sequences are MGHRA and YSYEKL. The CDR3 reads CASSQQGGTGVRPLHF. DNA of the CDR3: TGCGCCAGCAGCCAACAGGGCGGGACAGGGGTTCGTCCCCTCCACTTT.

There are many counts of this clonotype. The chain employs TRBV5-1 and TRBJ1-4, with TRBD1 identical over 7 bases. The CDR3 runs 13 residues. Germline CDR1 and CDR2: SGHRS and YFSETQ. Trimming removed 3 bases from V and 4 bases from J; junction bases left unmatched: 0. The CDR3 coding sequence is TGCGCCAGCAGCTGGGACAGTAATGAAAAACTGTTTTTT. It codes for CASSWDSNEKLFF.

This clonotype was counted at least ten times. The gene calls are TRBV19 and TRBJ1-2; D gene ambiguous. Per germline, CDR1 LNHDA and CDR2 SQIVND (reference sequence). The CDR3 length is 12 residues. V was trimmed by 7 bases and J by 3 bases, leaving 9 bases between them. The CDR3 DNA reads TGTGCCAGTAATCGGGGAGACTATGGCTACACCTTC. It is translated as CASNRGDYGYTF.

This clonotype was observed at least ten times. The CDR3 here is CASSRLGDEQYF. DNA of the CDR3: TGTGCCAGCAGTAGACTGGGGGACGAGCAGTACTTC. The genes are TRBV27 and TRBJ2-7; D assignment may be TRBD1 or TRBD2 (5 bases each). The CDR3 covers 12 residues. Germline V lookup: CDR1 MNHEY, CDR2 SMNVEV (reference sequence). V lost 5 bases and J 5 bases, leaving 10 bases between the germline ends.

This chain connects TRBV5-1 to TRBJ1-2; D gene ambiguous. V lost 4 bases to trimming and J lost 0 bases, with 16 bases between them. The CDR3 sequence is 16 residues long. Looked up from germline, CDR1 is SGHRS and CDR2 is YFSETQ. The CDR3 spells CASSAPGAGANYGYTF. CDR3 nucleotides: TGCGCCAGCAGCGCGCCGGGAGCAGGAGCTAACTATGGCTACACCTTC. The full variable domain, in which reference TRBV5-1 and TRBJ1-2 provide the parts outside the CDR3, is KAGVTQTPRYLIKTRGQQVTLSCSPISGHRSVSWYQQTPGQGLQFLFEYFSETQRNKGNFPGRFSGRQFSNSRSEMNVSTLELGDSALYLCASSAPGAGANYGYTFGSGTRLTVV.

This clonotype was seen repeatedly, ten times or more. This sequence joins TRBV20-1 and TRBJ2-5; no definite D call. Between the trimmed V and J ends, which lost 0 bases and 4 bases, there was a span of 12 bases. The germline V gene has CDR1 DFQATT and CDR2 SNEGSKA (reference sequence). The CDR3 runs to 14 residues. The CDR3 region has the DNA TGCAGTGCTAGAGATCTGGGCTTGGCAGAGACCCAGTACTTC. Protein product: CSARDLGLAETQYF.

CDR3 in DNA: TGTGCCAGCAGTGGTGCGGGAGTCGGTACAGATACGCAGTATTTT. This translates into CASSGAGVGTDTQYF. The chain links TRBV6-1 to TRBJ2-3, with 7 positions matching TRBD2. CDR3 length equals 15 residues. CDR1 is MNHNS and CDR2 is SASEGT in the germline V gene. The ends lost 4 bases at V and 3 bases at J; junction bases unmatched: 7.

This chain joins TRBV3-1 and TRBJ1-5, with D perhaps matching TRBD1 (5 bases). This CDR3 comprises 16 residues. V lost 4 bases, J lost 2 bases, and 15 bases lay in between. The germline V gene has CDR1 LGHDT and CDR2 YNNKEL (reference sequence). The CDR3 DNA reads as TGTGCCAGCAGCCTCACAGGAACAGTGGGCAATCAGCCCCAGCATTTT. Its protein is CASSLTGTVGNQPQHF.

Here the CDR3 reads CSASTGGNAETQYF. CDR3 DNA: TGCAGTGCTAGCACAGGGGGGAACGCGGAGACCCAGTACTTC. The chain is built from TRBV20-1 and TRBJ2-5, with 8 bases aligning to TRBD1. Germline V gene lookup returns CDR1 DFQATT and CDR2 SNEGSKA (reference sequence). Germline trimming cut 3 bases from V and 5 bases from J; bases unmatched to any gene: 8. The CDR3 runs 14 residues.

The chain uses TRBV13 and TRBJ2-5; D is unclear. The CDR3 consists of 15 residues. Germline V CDR1 and CDR2: PRHDT, FYEKMQ (reference sequence). Trimming shortened V by 3 bases and J by 1 base, and 12 bases separated the two germline ends. Written as DNA, the CDR3 is TGTGCCAGCAGCTTTGCGAATCAGCCCCAAGAGACCCAGTACTTC. Translating gives CASSFANQPQETQYF.

The J gene is TRBJ2-5, the V gene TRBV30, with D possibly being TRBD1 or TRBD2 (5 bases each). The CDR3 contains 15 residues. Trimming removed 5 bases at V and 1 base at J, with 17 bases between. Germline V gives CDR1 GTSNPN, CDR2 SVGIG (reference sequence). CDR3 residues: CAWSLSWGSQETQYF. The CDR3 DNA is TGTGCCTGGTCTCTCTCGTGGGGGTCCCAAGAGACCCAGTACTTC.

A word on this clonotype: One end of the junction varies from germline; a read error may be responsible. The V gene is TRBV29-1, the J gene TRBJ1-1; D not resolved. CDR1 is SQVTM and CDR2 is ANQGSEA in the germline V gene. This CDR3 comprises 14 residues. The CDR3 is CSAHTQSMNTEAFF. The CDR3 bases are TGCAGCGCCCATACGCAGAGCATGAACACCGAAGCTTTCTTT.

This rearrangement joins TRBV20-1 to TRBJ2-5; 8 bases align to TRBD1. The germline V gene encodes CDR1 DFQATT and CDR2 SNEGSKA (reference sequence). The V segment lost 6 bases and the J segment 5 bases; nucleotides outside the gene matches: 11. This CDR3 spans 14 amino acids. The chain's CDR3 is CSAADRGTGETQYF. CDR3 nucleotides: TGCAGTGCGGCAGACAGGGGAACAGGGGAGACCCAGTACTTC.

The V and J genes are TRBV4-1 and TRBJ2-5; the match to TRBD2 covers 7 bases. CDR1 and CDR2 (germline): MGHRA, YSYEKL. This CDR3 region has 18 residues. Trimming cost V 1 base and J 1 base; bases outside gene matches: 12. The CDR3 loop reads CASSQGFLGRTTQETQYF. The CDR3 DNA reads TGCGCCAGCAGCCAAGGGTTTCTCGGGAGGACAACCCAAGAGACCCAGTACTTC.

Details on this clonotype: A junction boundary mismatches the germline segment, possibly from a read error. V gene TRBV19 combines with J gene TRBJ2-5; D unresolved. The CDR3 has 9 residues. The germline V gene has CDR1 LNHDA and CDR2 SQIVND (reference sequence). CDR3: CASQGTQYF. DNA of the CDR3: TGTGCCAGCCAAGGGACCCAGTACTTC.

Note on this clonotype: The conserved phenylalanine or tryptophan is not found at the CDR3 terminus, so this likely reflects a read error. The DNA is omitted, as the CDR3 cannot be located on it reliably, and the CDR3 follows TCRdb's listing. The chain combines TRBV7-8 with TRBJ2-5; the table's D call, TRBD1, has no DNA check behind it. The germline gives CDR1 SGHVS, CDR2 FQNEAQ. Ends included, the CDR3 has 9 residues. CDR3 amino acids: CASSPGTGL.

This clonotype was observed a few times. The rearrangement links TRBV19 to TRBJ1-1; 8 bases are a match to TRBD1. The germline V gene has CDR1 LNHDA and CDR2 SQIVND (reference sequence). The V and J ends lost 9 bases and 1 base, in that order; junction bases with no gene match: 7. The CDR3 runs 14 residues. The CDR3 reads CASRYRGWNTEAFF. In nucleotides, the CDR3 is TGTGCCAGCAGATACAGGGGGTGGAACACTGAAGCTTTCTTT.

This clonotype was counted at least ten times. This chain connects TRBV24-1 to TRBJ2-5, with D tentatively TRBD2 (6 bases). Per the germline V gene, CDR1 is KGHDR and CDR2 is SFDVKD. Deletions cut 5 bases from V and 7 bases from J, with 13 bases between. This CDR3 region has 13 residues. The CDR3 nucleotides read TGTGCCACCAGTGTAGGGGCGCGGGGGACCCAGTACTTC. Translated: CATSVGARGTQYF.

The chain joins TRBV14 to TRBJ1-4; the match to TRBD1 covers 10 bases. The CDR3 sequence is 17 residues long. Germline V gene sequence: CDR1 SGHDN, CDR2 FVKESK. The V and J ends lost 5 bases and 3 bases, in that order; junction bases with no gene match: 9. The CDR3, as DNA: TGTGCCAGCAGCGGATCCGGGACAGGGGCAGCTAATGAAAAACTGTTTTTT. Protein sequence: CASSGSGTGAANEKLFF.

Concerning this clonotype itself: The CDR3 does not close with the conserved phenylalanine or tryptophan, likely indicating a read error. The limits of the CDR3 on the DNA are not certain, so only TCRdb's listed CDR3 is given. This rearrangement joins TRBV11-2 to TRBJ2-5; the table names TRBD2, a call not compared with the DNA. The CDR3 is 14 amino acids long, termini counted. The V gene's germline CDR1 is SGHAT and CDR2 FQNNGV. The CDR3 sequence is CASSSSPGLVTGAS.

This clonotype was seen a few times. V is TRBV5-1 and J is TRBJ1-1; 7 bases map to TRBD1. Germline V gene lookup returns CDR1 SGHRS and CDR2 YFSETQ. This CDR3 is built from 12 residues. V lost 3 bases, J lost 5 bases, and 1 base stayed unmatched. DNA for the CDR3: TGCGCCAGCAGCTGGGACAGTACTGAAGCTTTCTTT. Protein: CASSWDSTEAFF. Filled out from reference TRBV5-1 and TRBJ1-1, the complete variable domain reads KAGVTQTPRYLIKTRGQQVTLSCSPISGHRSVSWYQQTPGQGLQFLFEYFSETQRNKGNFPGRFSGRQFSNSRSEMNVSTLELGDSALYLCASSWDSTEAFFGQGTRLTVV.

This clonotype came up a few times. The chain carries TRBV2 and TRBJ2-1; tentative D call: TRBD1 (5 bases). The germline CDR1 and CDR2 sequences are SNHLY and FYNNEI. The V end lost 6 bases, the J end lost 5 bases, and 17 bases lay between the germline ends. The CDR3 is 15 amino acids. In DNA, the CDR3 is TGTGCCAGCAGACCTAAGGGGCTGTTTAACAATGAGCAGTTCTTC. It encodes CASRPKGLFNNEQFF.

The chain carries TRBV2 and TRBJ1-1; no definite D call. The CDR3 loop spans 11 amino acids. The ends were cut back, 1 base at V and 11 bases at J, with 8 bases in the middle. The V gene's germline CDR1 is SNHLY and CDR2 FYNNEI. CDR3 protein: CASSEGRAAFF. CDR3 coding DNA: TGTGCCAGCAGTGAAGGGCGAGCCGCTTTCTTT.

This clonotype was counted between two and nine times. V and J are TRBV7-2 and TRBJ1-1; perhaps TRBD1 as D (6 bases). V shed 5 bases and J shed 7 bases, with 14 bases lying between them. Germline V gives CDR1 SGHTA, CDR2 FQGNSA. The length of the CDR3 is 13 residues. CDR3 sequence reads: CASSPRYRDEAFF. The CDR3 bases are TGTGCCAGCAGCCCACGATACAGGGATGAAGCTTTCTTT.

This chain links TRBV20-1 with TRBJ1-5; D gene unclear. This CDR3 spans 15 amino acids. Germline V gene data show CDR1 as DFQATT and CDR2 as SNEGSKA (reference sequence). Trimming cost V 0 bases and J 1 base, with 10 bases left between them. The DNA for the CDR3 is TGCAGTGCTAGAGATAGGCGCTTCAGCAATCAGCCCCAGCATTTT. As protein: CSARDRRFSNQPQHF.

V is TRBV11-2 and J is TRBJ1-2; the D gene is possibly TRBD1 (6 bases). The CDR3 is 12 residues long. Trimming removed 5 bases from V and 11 bases from J, with 15 bases in between. CDR1 and CDR2 (germline): SGHAT, FQNNGV. DNA for the CDR3: TGTGCCAGCAGCCCCTCCGTGGGGGCTTACACCTTC. As protein: CASSPSVGAYTF.